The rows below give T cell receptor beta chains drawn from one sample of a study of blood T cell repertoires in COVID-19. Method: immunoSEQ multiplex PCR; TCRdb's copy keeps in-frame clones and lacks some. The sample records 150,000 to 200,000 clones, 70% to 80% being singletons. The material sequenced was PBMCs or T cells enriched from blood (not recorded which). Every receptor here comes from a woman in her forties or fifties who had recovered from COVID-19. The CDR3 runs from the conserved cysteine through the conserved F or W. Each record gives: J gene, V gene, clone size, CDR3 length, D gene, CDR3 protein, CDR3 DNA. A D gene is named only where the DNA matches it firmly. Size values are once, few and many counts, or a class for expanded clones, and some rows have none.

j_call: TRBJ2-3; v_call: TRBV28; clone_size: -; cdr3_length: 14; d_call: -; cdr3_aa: CASSPRVRTDTQYF; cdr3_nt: TGTGCCAGCAGTCCTCGAGTCCGCACAGATACGCAGTATTTT
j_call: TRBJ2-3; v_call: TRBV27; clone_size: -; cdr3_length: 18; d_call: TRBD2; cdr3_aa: CASSLYPSGRRDADTQYF; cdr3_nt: TGTGCCAGCAGTTTATACCCTAGCGGAAGGAGGGACGCAGATACGCAGTATTTT
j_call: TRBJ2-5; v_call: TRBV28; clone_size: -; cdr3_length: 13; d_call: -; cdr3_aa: CASSLFIQETQYF; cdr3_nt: TGTGCCAGCAGTTTATTTATACAAGAGACCCAGTACTTC
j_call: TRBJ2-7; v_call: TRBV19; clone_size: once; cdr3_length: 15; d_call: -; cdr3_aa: CASSIGGAKLYEQYF; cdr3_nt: TGTGCCAGTAGTATTGGAGGGGCCAAACTCTACGAGCAGTACTTC
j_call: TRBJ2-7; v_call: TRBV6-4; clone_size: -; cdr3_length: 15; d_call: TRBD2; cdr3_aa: CASSALAGGIYEQYF; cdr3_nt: TGTGCCAGCAGTGCTCTAGCGGGAGGGATCTACGAGCAGTACTTC
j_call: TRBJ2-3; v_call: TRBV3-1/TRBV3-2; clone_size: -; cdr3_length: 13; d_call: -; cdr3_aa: CASSPGGTDTQYF; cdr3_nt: TGTGCCAGCAGCCCCGGAGGCACAGATACGCAGTATTTT
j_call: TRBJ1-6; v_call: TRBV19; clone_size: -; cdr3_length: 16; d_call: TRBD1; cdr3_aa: CASSMPGDRYNSPLHF; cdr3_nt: TGTGCCAGTAGTATGCCGGGGGACAGGTATAATTCACCCCTCCACTTT
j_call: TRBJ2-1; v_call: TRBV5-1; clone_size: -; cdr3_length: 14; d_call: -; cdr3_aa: CASSRAAPGREQFF; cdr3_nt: TGCGCCAGCAGCCGAGCGGCTCCGGGCCGCGAGCAGTTCTTC
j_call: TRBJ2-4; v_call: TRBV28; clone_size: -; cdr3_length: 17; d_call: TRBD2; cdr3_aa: CASSLSFREVAKNIQYF; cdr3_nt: TGTGCCAGCAGTTTATCGTTTCGGGAGGTCGCCAAAAACATTCAGTACTTC
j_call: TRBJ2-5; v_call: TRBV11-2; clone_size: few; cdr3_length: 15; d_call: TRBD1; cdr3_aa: CASSLVLGQQETQYF; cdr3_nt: TGTGCCAGCAGCTTAGTATTGGGACAGCAAGAGACCCAGTACTTC
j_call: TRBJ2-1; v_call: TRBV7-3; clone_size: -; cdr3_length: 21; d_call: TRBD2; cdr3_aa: CASSPGPGLAGGPSSYNEQFF; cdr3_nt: TGTGCCAGCAGCCCCGGACCGGGACTAGCGGGAGGGCCGAGCTCCTACAATGAGCAGTTCTTC
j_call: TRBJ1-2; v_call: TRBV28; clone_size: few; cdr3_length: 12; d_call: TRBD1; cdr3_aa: CASRQGAVGYTF; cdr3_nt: TGTGCCAGCAGGCAGGGGGCGGTTGGCTACACCTTC
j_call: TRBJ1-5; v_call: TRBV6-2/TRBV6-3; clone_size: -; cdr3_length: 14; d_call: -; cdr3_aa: CASSQQGWGQPQHF; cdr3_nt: TGTGCCAGCAGTCAACAGGGATGGGGTCAGCCCCAGCATTTT
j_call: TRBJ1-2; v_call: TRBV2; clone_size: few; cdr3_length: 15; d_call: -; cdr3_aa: CASSGTTWGLGGYTF; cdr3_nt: TGTGCCAGCAGTGGAACTACGTGGGGGCTCGGTGGCTACACCTTC
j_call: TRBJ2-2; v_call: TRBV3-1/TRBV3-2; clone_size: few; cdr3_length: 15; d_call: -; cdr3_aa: CASSQGLVNTGELFF; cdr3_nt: TGTGCCAGCAGCCAAGGGCTAGTTAACACCGGGGAGCTGTTTTTT
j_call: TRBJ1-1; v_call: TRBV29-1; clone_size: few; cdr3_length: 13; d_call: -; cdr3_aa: CSAEEGTNTEAFF; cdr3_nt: TGCAGCGCAGAGGAGGGGACGAACACTGAAGCTTTCTTT
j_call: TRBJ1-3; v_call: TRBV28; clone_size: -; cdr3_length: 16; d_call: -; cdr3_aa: CASSLWADNSGNTIYF; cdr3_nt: TGTGCCAGCAGTTTATGGGCCGACAACTCTGGAAACACCATATATTTT
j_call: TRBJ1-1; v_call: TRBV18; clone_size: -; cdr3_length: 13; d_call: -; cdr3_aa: CASSATQNTEAFF; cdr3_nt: TGTGCCAGCTCAGCGACACAGAACACTGAAGCTTTCTTT
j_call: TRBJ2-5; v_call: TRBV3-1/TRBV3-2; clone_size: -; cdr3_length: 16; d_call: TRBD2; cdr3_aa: CASSPRGSGREETQYF; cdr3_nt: TGTGCCAGCAGCCCCCGCGGGAGCGGGAGGGAAGAGACCCAGTACTTC
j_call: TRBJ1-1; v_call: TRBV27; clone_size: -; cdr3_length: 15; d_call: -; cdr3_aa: CASSSAGGGDTEAFF; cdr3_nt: TGTGCCAGCAGCTCCGCTGGAGGGGGGGACACTGAAGCTTTCTTT
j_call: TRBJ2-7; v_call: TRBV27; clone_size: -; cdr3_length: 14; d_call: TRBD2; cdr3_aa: CASSSLAGVYEQYF; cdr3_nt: TGTGCCAGCAGTTCTTTAGCGGGAGTCTACGAGCAGTACTTC
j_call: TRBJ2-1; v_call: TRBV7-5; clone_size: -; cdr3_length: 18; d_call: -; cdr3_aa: CVRSLPLRTSRKYNEQFF; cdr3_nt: TGTGTCAGAAGCTTACCCCTAAGGACTAGCAGAAAATACAATGAGCAGTTCTTC
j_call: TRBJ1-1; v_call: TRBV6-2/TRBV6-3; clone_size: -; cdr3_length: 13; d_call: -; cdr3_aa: CASSYGTHTEAFF; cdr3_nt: TGTGCCAGCAGTTACGGCACGCACACTGAAGCTTTCTTT
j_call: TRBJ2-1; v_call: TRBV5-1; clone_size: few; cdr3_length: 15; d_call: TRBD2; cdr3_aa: CASSLTSEYYNEQFF; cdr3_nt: TGCGCCAGCAGCTTGACTAGCGAGTACTACAATGAGCAGTTCTTC
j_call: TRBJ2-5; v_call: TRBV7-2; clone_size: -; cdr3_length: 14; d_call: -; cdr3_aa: CASSLRDGPGTQYF; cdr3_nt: TGTGCCAGCAGCTTACGGGATGGCCCGGGAACCCAGTACTTC
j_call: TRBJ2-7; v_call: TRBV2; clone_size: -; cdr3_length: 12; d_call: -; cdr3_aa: CASSQDSYEQYF; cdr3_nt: TGTGCCAGCAGTCAGGACTCCTACGAGCAGTACTTC
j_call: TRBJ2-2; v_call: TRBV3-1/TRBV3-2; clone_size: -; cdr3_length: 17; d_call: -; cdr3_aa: CASSQYRGQGGTGELFF; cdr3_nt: TGTGCCAGCAGCCAATACCGTGGGCAGGGGGGCACCGGGGAGCTGTTTTTT
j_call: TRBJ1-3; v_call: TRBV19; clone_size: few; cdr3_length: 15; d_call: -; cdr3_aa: CASSMGPGSGNTIYF; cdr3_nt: TGTGCCAGTAGTATGGGGCCAGGCTCTGGAAACACCATATATTTT
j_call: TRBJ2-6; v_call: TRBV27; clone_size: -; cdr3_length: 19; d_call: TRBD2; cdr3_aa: CASSLWASGLRSGANVLTF; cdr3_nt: TGTGCCAGCAGTTTATGGGCTAGCGGGCTCCGCTCTGGGGCCAACGTCCTGACTTTC
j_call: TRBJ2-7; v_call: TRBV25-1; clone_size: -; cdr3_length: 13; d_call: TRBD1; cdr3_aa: CASRRDSSYEQYF; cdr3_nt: TGTGCCAGCAGACGGGACAGCTCCTACGAGCAGTACTTC
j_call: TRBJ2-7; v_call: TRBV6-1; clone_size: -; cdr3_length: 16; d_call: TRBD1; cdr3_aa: CASSGGIRQGTYEQYF; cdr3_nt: TGTGCCAGCAGTGGGGGAATCAGACAGGGTACCTACGAGCAGTACTTC
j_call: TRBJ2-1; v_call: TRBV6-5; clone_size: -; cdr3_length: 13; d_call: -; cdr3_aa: CASQGWTYNEQFF; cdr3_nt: TGTGCCAGTCAGGGGTGGACCTACAATGAGCAGTTCTTC
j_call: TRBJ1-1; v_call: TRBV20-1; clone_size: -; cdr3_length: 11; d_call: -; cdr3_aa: CSARRLSGAFF; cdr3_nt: TGCAGTGCGAGAAGACTGTCGGGAGCTTTCTTT
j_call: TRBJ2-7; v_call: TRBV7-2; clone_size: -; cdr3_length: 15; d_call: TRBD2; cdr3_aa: CASTLAGGSSYEQYF; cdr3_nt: TGTGCCAGCACCCTAGCGGGAGGAAGCTCCTACGAGCAGTACTTC
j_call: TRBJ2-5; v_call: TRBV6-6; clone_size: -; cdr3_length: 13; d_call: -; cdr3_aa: CASLDSDQETQYF; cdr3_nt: TGTGCCAGCTTGGACAGCGATCAAGAGACCCAGTACTTC
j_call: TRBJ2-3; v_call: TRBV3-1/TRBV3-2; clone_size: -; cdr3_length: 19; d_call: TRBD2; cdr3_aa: CASSHLGLAGATSTDTQYF; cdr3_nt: TGTGCCAGCAGCCACCTGGGACTAGCGGGAGCAACTAGCACAGATACGCAGTATTTT
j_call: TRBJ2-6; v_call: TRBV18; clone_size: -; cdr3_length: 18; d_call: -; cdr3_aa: CASSPTGQISSGANVLTF; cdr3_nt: TGTGCCAGCTCACCCACCGGACAGATTAGCTCTGGGGCCAACGTCCTGACTTTC
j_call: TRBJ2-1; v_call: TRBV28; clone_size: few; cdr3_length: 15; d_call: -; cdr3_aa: CASSSIRGTYNEQFF; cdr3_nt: TGTGCCAGCAGTTCTATCAGGGGAACCTACAATGAGCAGTTCTTC
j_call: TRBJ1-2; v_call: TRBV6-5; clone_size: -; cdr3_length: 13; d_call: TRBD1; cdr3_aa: CASSYAGGSGYTF; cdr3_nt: TGTGCCAGCAGTTACGCAGGGGGCTCTGGCTACACCTTC
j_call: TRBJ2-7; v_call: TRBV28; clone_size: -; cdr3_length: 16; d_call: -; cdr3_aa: CASSLLIPGRGYEQYF; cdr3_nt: TGTGCCAGCAGTTTGCTGATTCCGGGAAGAGGCTACGAGCAGTACTTC
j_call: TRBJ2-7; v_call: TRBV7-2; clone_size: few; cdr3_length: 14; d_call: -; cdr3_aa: CASSSRNGQNEQYF; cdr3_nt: TGTGCCAGCAGCTCCAGGAACGGACAGAACGAGCAGTACTTC
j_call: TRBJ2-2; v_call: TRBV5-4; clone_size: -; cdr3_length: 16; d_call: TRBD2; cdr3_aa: CASSHDLAANTGELFF; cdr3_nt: TGTGCCAGCAGCCATGACCTAGCGGCGAACACCGGGGAGCTGTTTTTT
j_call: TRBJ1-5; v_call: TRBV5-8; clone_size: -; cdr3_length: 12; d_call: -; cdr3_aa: CASSFQGGSQHF; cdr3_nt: TGTGCCAGCAGCTTTCAGGGAGGTTCCCAGCATTTT
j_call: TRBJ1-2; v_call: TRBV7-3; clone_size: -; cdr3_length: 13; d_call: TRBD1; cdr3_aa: CASSRDRAEGYTF; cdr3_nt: TGTGCCAGCAGCAGGGACAGGGCTGAAGGCTACACCTTC